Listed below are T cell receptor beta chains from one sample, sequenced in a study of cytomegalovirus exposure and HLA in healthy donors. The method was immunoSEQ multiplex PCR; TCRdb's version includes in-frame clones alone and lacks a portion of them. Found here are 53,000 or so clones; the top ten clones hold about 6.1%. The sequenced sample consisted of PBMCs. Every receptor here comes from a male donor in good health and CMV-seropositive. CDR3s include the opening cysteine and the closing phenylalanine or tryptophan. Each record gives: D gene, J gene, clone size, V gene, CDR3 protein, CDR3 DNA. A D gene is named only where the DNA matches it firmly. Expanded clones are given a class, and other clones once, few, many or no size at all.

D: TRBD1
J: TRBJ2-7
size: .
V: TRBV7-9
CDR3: CASSPGGQGRYEQYF
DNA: TGTGCCAGCAGCCCAGGAGGACAGGGGAGGTACGAGCAGTACTTC

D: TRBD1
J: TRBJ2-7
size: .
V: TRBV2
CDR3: CASRPGQGRYEQYF
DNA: TGTGCCAGCAGGCCCGGACAGGGTAGGTACGAGCAGTACTTC

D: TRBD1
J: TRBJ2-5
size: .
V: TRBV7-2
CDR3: CASSNRDRTLQETQYF
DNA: TGTGCCAGCAGCAACCGGGACAGAACTCTTCAAGAGACCCAGTACTTC

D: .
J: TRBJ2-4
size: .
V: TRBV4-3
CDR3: CASSQEYSTLAKNIQYF
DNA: TGCGCCAGCAGCCAAGAGTACAGCACCTTAGCCAAAAACATTCAGTACTTC

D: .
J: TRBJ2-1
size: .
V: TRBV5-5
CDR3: CASSLTGIEQFF
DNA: TGTGCCAGCAGCTTGACAGGGATAGAGCAGTTCTTC

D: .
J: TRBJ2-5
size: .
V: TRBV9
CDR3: CASSPQGFETQYF
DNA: TGTGCCAGCAGCCCACAGGGTTTCGAGACCCAGTACTTC

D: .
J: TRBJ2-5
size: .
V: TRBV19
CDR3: CASSTGHSGGETQYF
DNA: TGTGCCAGTAGTACAGGACACTCAGGGGGGGAGACCCAGTACTTC

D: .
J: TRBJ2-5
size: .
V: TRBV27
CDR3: CASSLRPGGLETQYF
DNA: TGTGCCAGCAGTTTACGTCCCGGGGGGCTGGAGACCCAGTACTTC

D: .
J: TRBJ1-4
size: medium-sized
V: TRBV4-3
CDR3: CASSQDLPGREKLFF
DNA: TGCGCCAGCAGCCAAGATCTTCCAGGGAGGGAAAAACTGTTTTTT

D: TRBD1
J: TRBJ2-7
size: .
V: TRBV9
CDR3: CASSVSQGLGYEQYF
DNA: TGTGCCAGCAGCGTATCACAGGGGTTAGGCTACGAGCAGTACTTC

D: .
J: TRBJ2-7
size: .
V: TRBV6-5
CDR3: CASSYEASSYEQYF
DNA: TGTGCCAGCAGTTACGAAGCTAGCTCCTACGAGCAGTACTTC

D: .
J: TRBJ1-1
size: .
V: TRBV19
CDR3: CASSTLEAFF
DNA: TGTGCCAGTAGTACACTTGAGGCTTTCTTT

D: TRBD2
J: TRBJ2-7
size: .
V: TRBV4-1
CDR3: CASSQGRGGFPYEQYF
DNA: TGCGCCAGCAGCCAAGGGCGGGGGGGATTTCCCTACGAGCAGTACTTC

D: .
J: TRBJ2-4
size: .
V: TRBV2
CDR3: CASSDKQGNIQYF
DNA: TGTGCCAGCAGTGATAAACAGGGAAACATTCAGTACTTC

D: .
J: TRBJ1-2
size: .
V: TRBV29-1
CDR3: CSVVGQHGYTF
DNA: TGCAGCGTTGTCGGACAGCATGGCTACACCTTC

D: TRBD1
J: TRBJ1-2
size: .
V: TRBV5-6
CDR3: CASSLTGGKVYGYTF
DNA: TGTGCCAGCAGCTTGACAGGGGGAAAGGTATATGGCTACACCTTC

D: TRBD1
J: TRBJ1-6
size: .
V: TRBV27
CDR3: CASSLLGDRRPLHF
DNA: TGTGCCAGCAGTTTATTGGGGGACAGGAGGCCCCTCCACTTT

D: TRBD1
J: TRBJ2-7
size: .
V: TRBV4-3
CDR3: CASSQNSGTGYEQYF
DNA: TGCGCCAGCAGCCAAAATTCCGGGACAGGGTACGAGCAGTACTTC

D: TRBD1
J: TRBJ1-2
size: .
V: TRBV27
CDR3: CASSPGQGVIYGYTF
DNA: TGTGCCAGCAGTCCCGGACAGGGGGTTATCTATGGCTACACCTTC

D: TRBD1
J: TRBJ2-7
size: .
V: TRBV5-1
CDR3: CASTPDRGYEQYF
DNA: TGCGCCAGCACACCCGACAGGGGATACGAGCAGTACTTC

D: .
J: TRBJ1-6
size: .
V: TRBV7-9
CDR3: CASNEQGNSPLHF
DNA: TGTGCCAGCAACGAACAGGGAAATTCACCCCTCCACTTT

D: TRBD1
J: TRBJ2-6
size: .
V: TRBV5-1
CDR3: CASSADRAGANVLTF
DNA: TGCGCCAGCAGCGCCGACAGGGCTGGGGCCAACGTCCTGACTTTC

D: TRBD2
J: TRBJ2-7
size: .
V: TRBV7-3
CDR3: CASSISSGVGYEQYF
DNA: TGTGCCAGCAGCATCTCTAGCGGGGTCGGTTACGAGCAGTACTTC

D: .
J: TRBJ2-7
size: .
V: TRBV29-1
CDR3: CSVLGGGDEQYF
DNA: TGCAGCGTTCTGGGTGGCGGGGACGAGCAGTACTTC

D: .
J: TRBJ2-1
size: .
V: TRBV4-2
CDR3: CASSQPLWTVWSNEQFF
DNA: TGTGCCAGCAGCCAGCCCCTGTGGACAGTTTGGTCCAATGAGCAGTTCTTC

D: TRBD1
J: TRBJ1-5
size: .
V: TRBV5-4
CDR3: CASSTTTGGVGQPQHF
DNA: TGTGCCAGCAGCACAACGACAGGGGGCGTGGGCCAGCCCCAGCATTTT

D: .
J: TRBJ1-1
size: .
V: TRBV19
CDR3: CASSPVWNTEAFF
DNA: TGTGCCAGTAGCCCAGTGTGGAACACTGAAGCTTTCTTT

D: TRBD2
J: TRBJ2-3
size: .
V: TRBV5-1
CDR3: CASSPMGLAGRTDTQYF
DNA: TGCGCCAGCAGCCCAATGGGACTAGCGGGGCGCACAGATACGCAGTATTTT

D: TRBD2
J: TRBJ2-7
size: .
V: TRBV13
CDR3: CASSNGGSGYSYEQYF
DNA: TGTGCCAGCAGCAATGGGGGTAGCGGGTACTCCTACGAGCAGTACTTC

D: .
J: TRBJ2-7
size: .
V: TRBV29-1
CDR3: CSVGPGNSYEQYF
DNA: TGCAGCGTTGGTCCCGGGAATTCCTACGAGCAGTACTTC

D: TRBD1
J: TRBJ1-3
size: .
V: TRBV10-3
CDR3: CAISPPGAGQGAKGGNTIYF
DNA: TGTGCCATCAGTCCCCCAGGGGCGGGACAGGGGGCAAAGGGTGGAAACACCATATATTTT

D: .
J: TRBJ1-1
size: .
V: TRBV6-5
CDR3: CASSEDDTEAFF
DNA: TGTGCCAGCAGTGAGGATGACACTGAAGCTTTCTTT

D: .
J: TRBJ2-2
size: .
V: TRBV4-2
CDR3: CASSQEGTLTGELFF
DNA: TGTGCCAGCAGCCAAGAAGGGACACTCACCGGGGAGCTGTTTTTT

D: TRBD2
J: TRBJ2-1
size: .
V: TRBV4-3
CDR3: CASSLLAGGYNEQFF
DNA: TGCGCCAGCAGCCTTTTAGCGGGGGGTTACAATGAGCAGTTCTTC

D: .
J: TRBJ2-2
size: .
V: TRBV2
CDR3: CASRRIQGRWSNTGELFF
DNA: TGTGCCAGCAGACGAATACAGGGGAGGTGGTCGAACACCGGGGAGCTGTTTTTT

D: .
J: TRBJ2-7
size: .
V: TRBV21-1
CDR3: CASTPPRQGRKQYF
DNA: TGTGCCAGCACCCCCCCCAGACAGGGGCGTAAGCAGTACTTC

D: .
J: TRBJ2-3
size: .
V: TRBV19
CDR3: CASRDLGPFTDTQYF
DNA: TGTGCCAGTAGGGACTTGGGCCCGTTCACAGATACGCAGTATTTT

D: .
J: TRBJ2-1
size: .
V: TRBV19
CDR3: CASSIGVPGNNEQFF
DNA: TGTGCCAGTAGTATAGGGGTACCGGGGAACAATGAGCAGTTCTTC

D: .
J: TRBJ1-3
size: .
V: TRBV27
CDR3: CASGFGGSGNTIYF
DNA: TGTGCCAGCGGCTTCGGGGGCTCTGGAAACACCATATATTTT

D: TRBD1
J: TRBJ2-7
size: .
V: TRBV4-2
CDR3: CASSPGQGTYEQYF
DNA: TGTGCCAGCAGCCCGGGACAGGGCACCTACGAGCAGTACTTC

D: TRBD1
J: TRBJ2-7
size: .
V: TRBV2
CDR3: CASSATPGQIDEQYF
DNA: TGTGCCAGCAGTGCGACTCCGGGACAGATCGACGAGCAGTACTTC

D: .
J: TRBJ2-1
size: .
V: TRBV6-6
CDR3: CASSYSNLEVDEQFF
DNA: TGTGCCAGCAGTTACTCTAACCTCGAGGTTGATGAGCAGTTCTTC

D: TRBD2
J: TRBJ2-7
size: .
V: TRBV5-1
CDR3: CASSWGVGERGSYEQYF
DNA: TGCGCCAGCAGCTGGGGGGTCGGCGAGCGGGGCTCCTACGAGCAGTACTTC

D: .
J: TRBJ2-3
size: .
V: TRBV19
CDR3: CASGADTQYF
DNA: TGTGCCAGCGGGGCAGATACGCAGTATTTT

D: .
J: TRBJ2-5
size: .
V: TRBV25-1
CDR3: CASSSAGSLGETQYF
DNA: TGTGCCAGCAGTTCTGCAGGGTCGTTAGGAGAGACCCAGTACTTC